This T cell receptor (beta chain) emerged from a study of CD8 T cells in ankylosing spondylitis. TCRdb re-derived calls from the 5' RACE reads in MiXCR, one entry per CDR3 protein. The table includes about 540,000 distinct CDR3 sequences, 12% detected once. V lost 5 bases, J lost 2 bases, and 12 bases lay in between. CDR3 length equals 13 residues. Germline V gene data show CDR1 as DFQATT and CDR2 as SNEGSKA (reference sequence). Study outcomes and limitations: Blood from ankylosing spondylitis patients appeared to carry a characteristic roughly 8-variant TCR beta motif.

Turning to this clonotype: The antigen is undetermined.

The specimen was blood, either unsorted or a sorted T cell fraction (not recorded which). The source of this sequence is a male donor with ankylosing spondylitis. This sequence joins TRBV20-1 and TRBJ2-5, with D perhaps given as TRBD1 or TRBD2 (5 bases each). CDR3 protein: CSAGDARQETQYF. The CDR3 DNA follows: TGCAGTGCTGGGGACGCTCGACAAGAGACCCAGTACTTC.